This T cell receptor (beta chain) was observed in a study of response to subunit inactivated influenza vaccine. TCRdb reprocessed the RT-PCR reads with MiXCR, giving one entry per CDR3 protein. The sample lists over 800,000 distinct CDR3 sequences, approximately 22% occurring once. V was clipped by 2 bases and J by 6 bases, with 16 bases between them. CDR3 length equals 14 residues. Per germline, CDR1 SQVTM and CDR2 ANQGSEA. The sequence came from a man aged 45-60 years who received an inactivated influenza vaccine. The chain joins TRBV29-1 to TRBJ1-2; D ambiguous. Sequenced material: PBMCs from blood, taken 5 days after vaccination. The CDR3 nucleotides read TGCAGCGTTGAACTCCCCCCAGGAGGGCATGGCTACACCTTC. This gives the protein CSVELPPGGHGYTF.